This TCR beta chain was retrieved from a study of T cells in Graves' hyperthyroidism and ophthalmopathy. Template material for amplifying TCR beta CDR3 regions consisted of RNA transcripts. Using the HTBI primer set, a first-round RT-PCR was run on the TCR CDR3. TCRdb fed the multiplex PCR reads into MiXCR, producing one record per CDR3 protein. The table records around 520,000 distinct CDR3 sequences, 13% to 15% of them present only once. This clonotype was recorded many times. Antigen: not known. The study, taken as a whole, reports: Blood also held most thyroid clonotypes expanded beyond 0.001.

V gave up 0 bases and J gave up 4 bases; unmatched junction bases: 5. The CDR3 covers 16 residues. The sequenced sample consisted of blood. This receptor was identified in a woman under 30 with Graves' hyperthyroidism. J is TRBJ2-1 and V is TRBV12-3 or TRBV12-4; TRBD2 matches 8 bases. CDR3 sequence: CASSLAWSGGYNEQFF. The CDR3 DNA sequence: TGTGCCAGCAGTTTAGCGTGGAGCGGGGGATACAATGAGCAGTTCTTC.